The sequence of this T cell receptor (beta chain) was determined in a study of cytotoxic CD8 clonotypes in ibrutinib-treated CLL. Overall study context: Among the patients, 10 to 11 presented as relapsed/refractory and over 14 as treatment-naive; fewer than 18 showed unmutated IGHV. Response samples were drawn at a median of approximately 11 months of treatment, range 6 to 36. Overall, 25 or so responses were partial and 2 complete; following median around 70 months, approximately 15 patients stayed remitted and approximately 12 progressed.

Generated by immunoSEQ multiplex PCR, the TCRdb table keeps only in-frame clones and is missing some. This table holds around 150,000 clones, about 80% found once. The CDR3 sequence is 11 residues long. With 5 bases removed from V and 8 bases from J, the gap between germline ends came to 10 bases. Germline assignment: CDR1 SGHNT and CDR2 YYREEE (reference sequence). The source was PBMCs, collected after 12 months of ibrutinib treatment. The clonotype originates from a human donor with chronic lymphocytic leukemia. V usage is TRBV5-4 and J usage is TRBJ1-1, with D tentatively TRBD1 (5 bases). The CDR3 loop is CASRWGAEAFF. As DNA, the CDR3 is TGTGCCAGCAGGTGGGGCGCCGAAGCTTTCTTT. Combining the CDR3 with reference TRBV5-4 and TRBJ1-1 gives the whole variable domain ETGVTQSPTHLIKTRGQQVTLRCSSQSGHNTVSWYQQALGQGPQFIFQYYREEENGRGNFPPRFSGLQFPNYSSELNVNALELDDSALYLCASRWGAEAFFGQGTRLTVV.